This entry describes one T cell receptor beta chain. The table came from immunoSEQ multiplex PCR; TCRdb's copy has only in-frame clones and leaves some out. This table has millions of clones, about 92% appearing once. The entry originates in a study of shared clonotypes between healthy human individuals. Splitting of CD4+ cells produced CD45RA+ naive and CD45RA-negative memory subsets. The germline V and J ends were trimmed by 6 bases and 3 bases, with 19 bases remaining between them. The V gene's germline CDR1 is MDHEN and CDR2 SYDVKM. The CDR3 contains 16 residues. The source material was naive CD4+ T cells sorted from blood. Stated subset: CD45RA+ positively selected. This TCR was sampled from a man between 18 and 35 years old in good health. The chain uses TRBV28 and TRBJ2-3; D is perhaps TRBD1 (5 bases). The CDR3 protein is CASSLQGLVRTDTQYF. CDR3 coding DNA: TGTGCCAGCAGCCTTCAGGGTTTGGTAAGGACAGATACGCAGTATTTT.